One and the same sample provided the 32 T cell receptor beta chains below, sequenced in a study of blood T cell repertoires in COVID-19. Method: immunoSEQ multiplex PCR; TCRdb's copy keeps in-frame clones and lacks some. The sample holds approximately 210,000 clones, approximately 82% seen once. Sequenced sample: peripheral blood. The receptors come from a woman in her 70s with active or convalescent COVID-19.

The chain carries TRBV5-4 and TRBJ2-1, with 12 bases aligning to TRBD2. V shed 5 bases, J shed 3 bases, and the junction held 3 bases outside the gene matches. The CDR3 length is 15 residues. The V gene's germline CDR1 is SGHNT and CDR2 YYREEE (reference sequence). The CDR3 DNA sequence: TGTGCCAGCAGACAGACTAGCGGGAGCTACAATGAGCAGTTCTTC. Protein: CASRQTSGSYNEQFF.

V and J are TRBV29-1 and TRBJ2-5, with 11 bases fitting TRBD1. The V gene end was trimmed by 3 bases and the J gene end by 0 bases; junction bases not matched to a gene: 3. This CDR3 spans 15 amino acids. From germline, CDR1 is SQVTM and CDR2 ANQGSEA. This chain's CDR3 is CSVDGTGGYQETQYF. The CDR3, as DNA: TGCAGCGTTGACGGGACAGGGGGGTACCAAGAGACCCAGTACTTC.

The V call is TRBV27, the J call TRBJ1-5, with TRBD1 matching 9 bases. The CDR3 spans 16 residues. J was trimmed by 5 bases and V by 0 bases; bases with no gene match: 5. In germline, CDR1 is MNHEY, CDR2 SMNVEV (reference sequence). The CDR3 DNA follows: TGTGCCAGCAGTTTATCGAGGGGACAGGGCCATCAGCCCCAGCATTTT. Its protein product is CASSLSRGQGHQPQHF.

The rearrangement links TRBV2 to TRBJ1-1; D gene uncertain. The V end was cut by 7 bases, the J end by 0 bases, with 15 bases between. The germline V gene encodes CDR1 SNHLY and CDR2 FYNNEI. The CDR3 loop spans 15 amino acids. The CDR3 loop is CASIGLEGLNTEAFF. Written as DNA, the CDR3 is TGTGCCAGCATCGGATTAGAGGGCTTGAACACTGAAGCTTTCTTT.

The CDR3 loop reads CSGGGSEGTQYF. The CDR3 DNA follows: TGCAGCGGGGGCGGGAGTGAGGGGACCCAGTACTTC. The rearrangement links TRBV29-1 to TRBJ2-5, with TRBD2 matching 7 bases. CDR3 length: 12 amino acids. V dropped 7 bases and J dropped 7; count of bases not matched to a gene: 9. Germline V gene sequence: CDR1 SQVTM, CDR2 ANQGSEA. The whole variable domain, remainder taken from reference TRBV29-1 and TRBJ2-5, is SAVISQKPSRDICQRGTSLTIQCQVDSQVTMMFWYRQQPGQSLTLIATANQGSEATYESGFVIDKFPISRPNLTFSTLTVSNMSPEDSSIYLCSGGGSEGTQYFGPGTRLLVL.

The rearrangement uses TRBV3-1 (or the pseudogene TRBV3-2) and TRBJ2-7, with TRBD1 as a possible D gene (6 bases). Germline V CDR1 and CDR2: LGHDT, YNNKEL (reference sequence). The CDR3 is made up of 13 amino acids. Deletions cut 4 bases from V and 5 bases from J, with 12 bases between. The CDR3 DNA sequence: TGTGCCAGCAGCCCTACAGGGATTAACGAGCAGTACTTC. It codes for CASSPTGINEQYF.

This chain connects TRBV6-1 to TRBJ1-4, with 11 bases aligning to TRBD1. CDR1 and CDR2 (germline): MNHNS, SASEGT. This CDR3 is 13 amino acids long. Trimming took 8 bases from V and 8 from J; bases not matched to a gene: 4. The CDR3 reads CASERDRGEKLFF. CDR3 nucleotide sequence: TGTGCCAGCGAAAGGGACAGGGGGGAAAAACTGTTTTTT.

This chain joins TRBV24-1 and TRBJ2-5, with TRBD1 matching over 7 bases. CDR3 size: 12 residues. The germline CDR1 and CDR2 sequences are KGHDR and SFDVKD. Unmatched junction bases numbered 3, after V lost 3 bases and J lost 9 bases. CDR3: CATSDRQGAQYF. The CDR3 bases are TGTGCCACCAGTGATCGGCAGGGGGCCCAGTACTTC.

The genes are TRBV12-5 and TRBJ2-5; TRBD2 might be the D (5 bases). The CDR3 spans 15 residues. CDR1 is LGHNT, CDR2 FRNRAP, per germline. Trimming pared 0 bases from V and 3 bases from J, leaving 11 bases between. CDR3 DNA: TGTGCTAGTGGTTTGGTTGTAGCGAGGGAAGAGACCCAGTACTTC. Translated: CASGLVVAREETQYF.

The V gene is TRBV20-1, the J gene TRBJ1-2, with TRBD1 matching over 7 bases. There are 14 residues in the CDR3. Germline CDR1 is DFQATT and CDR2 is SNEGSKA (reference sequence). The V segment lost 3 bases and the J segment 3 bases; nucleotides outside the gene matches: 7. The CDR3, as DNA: TGCAGTGCTAGTCGGGACAGAGAAGACTATGGCTACACCTTC. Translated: CSASRDREDYGYTF.

The CDR3 loop reads CASSAQGASTEAFF. The CDR3 DNA reads as TGTGCCAGCAGCGCCCAGGGGGCTAGCACTGAAGCTTTCTTT. V and J are TRBV9 and TRBJ1-1; TRBD1 matches 8 bases. CDR1 SGDLS and CDR2 YYNGEE come from the germline V gene. The CDR3 runs to 14 residues. Trimming took 3 bases from V and 4 from J; bases not matched to a gene: 5.

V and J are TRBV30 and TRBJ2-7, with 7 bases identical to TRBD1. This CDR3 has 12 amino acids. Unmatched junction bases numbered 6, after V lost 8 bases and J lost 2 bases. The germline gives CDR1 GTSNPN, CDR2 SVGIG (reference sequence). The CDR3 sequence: CATNRGPYEQYF. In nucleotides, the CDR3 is TGTGCCACCAACAGGGGACCCTACGAGCAGTACTTC.

The CDR3 bases are TGCGCCAGCGGCGAACAGGGGACCCCAGTAAAACTGTTTTTT. This codes for CASGEQGTPVKLFF. The chain is built from TRBV5-1 and TRBJ1-4; TRBD1 matches at 7 bases. Per the germline V gene, CDR1 is SGHRS and CDR2 is YFSETQ. V dropped 7 bases and J dropped 10; count of bases not matched to a gene: 13. This CDR3 region has 14 residues.

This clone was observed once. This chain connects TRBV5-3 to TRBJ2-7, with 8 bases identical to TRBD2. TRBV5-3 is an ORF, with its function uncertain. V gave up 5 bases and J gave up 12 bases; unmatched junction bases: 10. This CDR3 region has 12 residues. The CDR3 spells CARRERGLRWYF. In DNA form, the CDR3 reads TGTGCCAGAAGGGAGCGGGGGTTGAGGTGGTACTTC.

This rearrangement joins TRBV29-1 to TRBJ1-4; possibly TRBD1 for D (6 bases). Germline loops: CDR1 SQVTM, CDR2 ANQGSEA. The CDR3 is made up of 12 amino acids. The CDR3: CGCGGRDEKLFF. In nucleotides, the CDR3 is TGCGGCTGCGGGGGCCGGGATGAAAAACTGTTTTTT. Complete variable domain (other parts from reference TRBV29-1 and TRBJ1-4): SAVISQKPSRDICQRGTSLTIQCQVDSQVTMMFWYRQQPGQSLTLIATANQGSEATYESGFVIDKFPISRPNLTFSTLTVSNMSPEDSSIYLCGCGGRDEKLFFGSGTQLSVL.

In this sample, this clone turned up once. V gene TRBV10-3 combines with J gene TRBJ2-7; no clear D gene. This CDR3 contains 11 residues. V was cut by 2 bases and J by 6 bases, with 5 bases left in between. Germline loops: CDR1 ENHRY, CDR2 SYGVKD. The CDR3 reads CAISEVGEQYF. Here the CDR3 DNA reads TGTGCCATCAGTGAGGTCGGCGAGCAGTACTTC.

This CDR3 reads CAWDGTITSGTYNEQFF. In DNA form, the CDR3 reads TGTGCCTGGGATGGAACAATTACTAGCGGGACTTACAATGAGCAGTTCTTC. This rearrangement joins TRBV30 to TRBJ2-1; 10 nucleotides line up with TRBD2. Germline values: CDR1 GTSNPN, CDR2 SVGIG (reference sequence). The CDR3 is 17 residues long. Trimming took 5 bases from V and 4 from J; bases not matched to a gene: 14.

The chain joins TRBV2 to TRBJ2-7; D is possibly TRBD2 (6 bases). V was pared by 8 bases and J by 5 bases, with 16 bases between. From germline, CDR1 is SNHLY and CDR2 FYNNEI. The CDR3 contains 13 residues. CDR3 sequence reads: CASGGTRADEQYF. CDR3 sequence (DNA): TGTGCCAGCGGGGGGACCAGGGCCGACGAGCAGTACTTC.

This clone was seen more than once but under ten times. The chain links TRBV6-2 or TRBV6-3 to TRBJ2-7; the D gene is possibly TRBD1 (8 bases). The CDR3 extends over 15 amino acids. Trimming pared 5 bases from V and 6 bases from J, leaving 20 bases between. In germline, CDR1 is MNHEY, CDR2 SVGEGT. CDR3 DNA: TGTGCCAGCAGTCACGGACAGGGAGGGGCCGGCGAGCAGTACTTC. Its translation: CASSHGQGGAGEQYF.

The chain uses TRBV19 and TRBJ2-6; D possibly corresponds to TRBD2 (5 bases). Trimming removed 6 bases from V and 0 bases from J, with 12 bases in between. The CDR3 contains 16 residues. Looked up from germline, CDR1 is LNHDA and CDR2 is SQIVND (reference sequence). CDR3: CASRDSSSSGANVLTF. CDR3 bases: TGTGCCAGTAGGGACTCATCGAGCTCTGGGGCCAACGTCCTGACTTTC.

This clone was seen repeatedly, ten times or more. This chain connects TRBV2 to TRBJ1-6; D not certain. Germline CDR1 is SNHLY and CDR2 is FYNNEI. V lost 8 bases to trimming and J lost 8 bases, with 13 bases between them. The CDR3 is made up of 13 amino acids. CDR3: CASPLSRDSPLHF. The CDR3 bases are TGTGCCAGCCCCCTGTCTCGGGATTCACCCCTCCACTTT.

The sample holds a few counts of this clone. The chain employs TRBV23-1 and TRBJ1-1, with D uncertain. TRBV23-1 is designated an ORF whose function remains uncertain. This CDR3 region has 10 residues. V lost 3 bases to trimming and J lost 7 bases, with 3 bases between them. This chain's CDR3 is CASSHNEAFF. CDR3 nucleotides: TGCGCCAGCAGTCACAATGAAGCTTTCTTT.

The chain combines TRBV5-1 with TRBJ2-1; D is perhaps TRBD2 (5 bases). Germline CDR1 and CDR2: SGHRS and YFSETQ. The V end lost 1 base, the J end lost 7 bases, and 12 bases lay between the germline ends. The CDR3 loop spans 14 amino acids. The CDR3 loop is CASSLFEGRNEQFF. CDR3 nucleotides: TGCGCCAGCAGCTTGTTCGAGGGCCGAAATGAGCAGTTCTTC.

The CDR3 loop is CASSNLQGNTEAFF. The CDR3 DNA sequence: TGTGCCAGCAGTAACTTACAGGGGAACACTGAAGCTTTCTTT. The chain links TRBV6-5 to TRBJ1-1; tentatively, D is TRBD1 (6 bases). The V end was cut by 5 bases, the J end by 1 base, with 11 bases between. CDR1 and CDR2 from the germline V gene are MNHEY and SVGAGI. CDR3 length: 14 amino acids.

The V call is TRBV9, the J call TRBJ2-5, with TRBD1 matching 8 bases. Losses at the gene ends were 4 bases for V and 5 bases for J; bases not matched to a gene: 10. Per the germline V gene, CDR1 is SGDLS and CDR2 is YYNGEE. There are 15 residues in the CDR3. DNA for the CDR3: TGTGCCAGCAGCCCCCAGGGACAGGCACACGAGACCCAGTACTTC. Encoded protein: CASSPQGQAHETQYF.

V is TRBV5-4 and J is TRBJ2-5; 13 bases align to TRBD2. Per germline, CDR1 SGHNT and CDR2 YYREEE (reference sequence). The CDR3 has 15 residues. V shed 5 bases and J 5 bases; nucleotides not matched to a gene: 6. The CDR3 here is CASRLAGGPGETQYF. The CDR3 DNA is TGTGCCAGCAGACTAGCGGGAGGGCCCGGGGAGACCCAGTACTTC.

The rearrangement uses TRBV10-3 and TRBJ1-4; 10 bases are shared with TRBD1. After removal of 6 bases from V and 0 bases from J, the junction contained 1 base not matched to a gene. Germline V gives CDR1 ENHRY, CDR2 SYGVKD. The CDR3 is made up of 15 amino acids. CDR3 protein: CAIRTGGPTNEKLFF. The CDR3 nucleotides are TGTGCCATCAGGACAGGGGGCCCAACTAATGAAAAACTGTTTTTT.

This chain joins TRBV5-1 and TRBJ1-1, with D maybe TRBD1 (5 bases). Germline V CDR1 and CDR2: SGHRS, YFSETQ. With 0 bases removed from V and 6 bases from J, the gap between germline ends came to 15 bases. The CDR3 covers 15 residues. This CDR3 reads CASSLDVLGGAEAFF. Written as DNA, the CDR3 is TGCGCCAGCAGCTTGGATGTACTGGGAGGGGCTGAAGCTTTCTTT.

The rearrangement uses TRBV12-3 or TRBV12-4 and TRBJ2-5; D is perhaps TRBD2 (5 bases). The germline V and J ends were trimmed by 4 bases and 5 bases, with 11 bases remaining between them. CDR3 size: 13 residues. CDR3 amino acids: CASSWQEVETQYF. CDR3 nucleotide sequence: TGTGCCAGCAGTTGGCAGGAGGTGGAGACCCAGTACTTC.

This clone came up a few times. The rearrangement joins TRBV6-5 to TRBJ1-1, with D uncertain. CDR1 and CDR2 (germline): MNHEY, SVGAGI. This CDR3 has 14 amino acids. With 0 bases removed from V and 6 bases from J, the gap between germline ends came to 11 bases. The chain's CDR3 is CASSYSELLPEAFF. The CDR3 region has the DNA TGTGCCAGCAGTTACTCGGAGTTGCTCCCTGAAGCTTTCTTT.

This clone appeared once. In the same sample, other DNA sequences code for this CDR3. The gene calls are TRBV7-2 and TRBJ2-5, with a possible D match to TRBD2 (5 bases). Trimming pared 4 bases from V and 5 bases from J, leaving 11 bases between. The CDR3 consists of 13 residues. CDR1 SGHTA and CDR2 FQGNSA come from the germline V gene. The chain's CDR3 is CASSWNRGETQYF. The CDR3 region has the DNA TGTGCCAGCAGCTGGAACAGAGGGGAGACCCAGTACTTC.

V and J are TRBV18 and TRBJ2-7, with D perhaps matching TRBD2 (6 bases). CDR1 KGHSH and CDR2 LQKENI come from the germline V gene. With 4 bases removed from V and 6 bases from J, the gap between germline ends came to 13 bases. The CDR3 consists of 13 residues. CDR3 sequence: CASSLSPGGEQYF. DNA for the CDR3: TGTGCCAGCTCACTAAGCCCCGGGGGCGAGCAGTACTTC.